Listed here are 3 T cell receptor beta chains from one sample, sequenced in a study of read filtering for tumor transcriptome and immune sequencing. The library was built from roughly 400 ng RNA with molecular barcoded adaptors for alpha/delta and beta/gamma chains. TCRdb re-called the reads through MiXCR, storing one row per CDR3 protein. Here the sample spans about 46,000 distinct CDR3 sequences, over 9.5% being singletons. Sequencing input: a population of CD138-negative cells sorted from bone marrow. The receptors originated from a donor at least 40 years old with multiple myeloma.

About this clonotype itself: A junction boundary mismatches the germline segment, possibly from a read error. V usage is TRBV7-2 and J usage is TRBJ2-1; D may be TRBD2 (6 bases). CDR1 and CDR2 (germline): SGHTA, FQGNSA. The CDR3 contains 17 residues. CDR3 in amino acids: CASSWGVEGSYYSEQFF. The CDR3 DNA reads as TGTGCCAGCAGCTGGGGGGTTGAGGGTAGCTACTACAGTGAGCAGTTCTTC.

The CDR3: CASRLSGVRTGELFF. The DNA for the CDR3 is TGTGCCAGCAGGCTGTCGGGAGTACGCACCGGGGAGCTGTTTTTT. The chain combines TRBV3-1 with TRBJ2-2, with a possible D match to TRBD2 (6 bases). V was cut by 6 bases and J by 4 bases, with 15 bases left in between. The germline CDR1 and CDR2 sequences are LGHDT and YNNKEL (reference sequence). The CDR3 covers 15 residues.

In this sample, this clonotype turned up many times. The V gene is TRBV28, the J gene TRBJ2-6, with 7 bases aligning to TRBD1. Germline lookup yields CDR1 MDHEN and CDR2 SYDVKM. V was clipped by 2 bases and J by 0 bases; unmatched bases: 4. The CDR3 spans 17 residues. CDR3 loop: CASSLEGAPSGANVLTF. In DNA form, the CDR3 reads TGTGCCAGCAGTTTAGAGGGGGCCCCCTCTGGGGCCAACGTCCTGACTTTC.